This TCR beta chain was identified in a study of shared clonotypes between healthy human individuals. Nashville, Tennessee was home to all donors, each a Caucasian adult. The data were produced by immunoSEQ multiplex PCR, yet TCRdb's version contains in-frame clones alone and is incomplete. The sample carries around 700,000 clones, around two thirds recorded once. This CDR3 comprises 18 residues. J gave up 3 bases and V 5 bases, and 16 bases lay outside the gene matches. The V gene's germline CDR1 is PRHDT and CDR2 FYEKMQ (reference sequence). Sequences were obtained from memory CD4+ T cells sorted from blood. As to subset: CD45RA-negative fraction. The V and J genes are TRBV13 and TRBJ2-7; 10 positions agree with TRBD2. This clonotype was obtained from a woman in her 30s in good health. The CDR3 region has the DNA TGTGCCAGCAGCGGGGGGGTAGCGGGAGGTGATTTAGACTACGAGCAGTACTTC. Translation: CASSGGVAGGDLDYEQYF.